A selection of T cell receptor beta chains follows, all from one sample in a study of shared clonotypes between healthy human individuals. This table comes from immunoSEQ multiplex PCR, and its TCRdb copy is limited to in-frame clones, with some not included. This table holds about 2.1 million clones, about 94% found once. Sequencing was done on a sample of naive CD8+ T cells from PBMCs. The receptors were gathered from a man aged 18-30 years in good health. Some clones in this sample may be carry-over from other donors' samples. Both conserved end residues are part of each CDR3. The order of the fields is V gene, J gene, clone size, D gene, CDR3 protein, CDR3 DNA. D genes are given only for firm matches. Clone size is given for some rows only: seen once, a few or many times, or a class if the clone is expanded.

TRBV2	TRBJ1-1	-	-	CASSFRGGSTEAFF	TGTGCCAGCTCTTTTAGGGGGGGGAGCACTGAAGCTTTCTTT
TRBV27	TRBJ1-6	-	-	CASSFTGSNSPLHF	TGTGCCAGCAGTTTTACAGGGAGTAATTCACCCCTCCACTTT
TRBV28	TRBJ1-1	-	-	CASSLTRNTEAFF	TGTGCCAGCAGTTTAACCCGGAACACTGAAGCTTTCTTT
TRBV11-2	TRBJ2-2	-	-	CASSPTPGTGELFF	TGTGCCAGCAGCCCAACCCCGGGGACCGGGGAGCTGTTTTTT
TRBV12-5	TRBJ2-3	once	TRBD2	CASGLAPPGLGPDTQYF	TGTGCTAGTGGTTTGGCACCTCCGGGACTAGGACCCGATACGCAGTATTTT
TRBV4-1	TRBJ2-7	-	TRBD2	CASSPRLAGGVPYF	TGCGCCAGCAGCCCCCGACTAGCGGGAGGGGTGCCGTACTTC
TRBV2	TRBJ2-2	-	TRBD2	CASRDGGWNTGELFF	TGTGCCAGCAGGGACGGGGGGTGGAACACCGGGGAGCTGTTTTTT
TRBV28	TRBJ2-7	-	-	CASSRGTSPYEQYF	TGTGCCAGTTCTCGGGGGACTTCGCCCTACGAGCAGTACTTC
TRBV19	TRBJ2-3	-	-	CASGQRSTDTQYF	TGTGCCTCGGGCCAGCGGAGCACAGATACGCAGTATTTT
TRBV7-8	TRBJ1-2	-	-	CASSFPGGYTF	TGTGCCAGCAGCTTTCCGGGGGGCTACACCTTC
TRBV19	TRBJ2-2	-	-	CASSPRTRRITIRGTGELFF	TGTGCCAGTAGTCCACGGACCAGAAGAATCACGATCCGCGGCACCGGGGAGCTGTTTTTT
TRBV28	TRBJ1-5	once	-	CASSSPRQGGSNQPQHF	TGTGCCAGCAGTTCACCCCGCCAAGGAGGTAGCAATCAGCCCCAGCATTTT
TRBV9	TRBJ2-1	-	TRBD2	CASSGLAGGAYNEQFF	TGTGCCAGCTCCGGACTAGCGGGAGGGGCCTACAATGAGCAGTTCTTC
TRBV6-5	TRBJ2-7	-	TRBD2	CASIAGTSAYEQYF	TGTGCCAGCATTGCTGGGACTAGCGCTTACGAGCAGTACTTC
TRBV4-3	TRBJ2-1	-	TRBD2	CASSQGQPGREGWYNEQFF	TGCGCCAGCAGCCAAGGGCAGCCGGGCCGGGAGGGCTGGTACAATGAGCAGTTCTTC
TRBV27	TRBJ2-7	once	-	CASSFKFEAYEQYF	TGTGCCAGCAGTTTTAAGTTCGAGGCCTACGAGCAGTACTTC
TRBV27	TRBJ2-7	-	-	CASSLGAGPYEQYF	TGTGCCAGCAGTTTAGGAGCGGGCCCCTACGAGCAGTACTTC
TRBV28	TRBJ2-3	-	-	CASSFRYSTDTQYF	TGTGCCAGCAGTTTCCGTTATAGCACAGATACGCAGTATTTT
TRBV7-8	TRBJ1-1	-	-	CATQPALNTEAFF	TGTGCCACCCAGCCCGCATTGAACACTGAAGCTTTCTTT
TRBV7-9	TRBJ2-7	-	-	CASSRTGEQYF	TGTGCCAGCAGCCGAACAGGCGAGCAGTACTTC
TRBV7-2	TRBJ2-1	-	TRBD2	CASSLSGLAGAIYNEQFF	TGTGCCAGCAGCTTATCGGGCCTAGCGGGAGCTATATACAATGAGCAGTTCTTC
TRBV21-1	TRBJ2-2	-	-	CASSEYGELFF	TGTGCCAGCAGCGAGTACGGGGAGCTGTTTTTT
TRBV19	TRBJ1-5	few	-	CASSILGQPQHF	TGTGCCAGTAGTATCTTAGGTCAGCCCCAGCATTTT
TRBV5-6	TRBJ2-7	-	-	CASSFGAGSYEQYF	TGTGCCAGCAGCTTCGGGGCAGGGTCCTACGAGCAGTACTTC
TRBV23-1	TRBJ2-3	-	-	CASLTETKPGLWPDTQYF	TGCGCCAGCCTCACCGAAACAAAGCCGGGACTTTGGCCAGATACGCAGTATTTT
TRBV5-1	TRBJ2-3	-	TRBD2	CASSLRLAGGPRGADTQYF	TGCGCCAGCAGCTTGCGACTAGCGGGAGGGCCCAGGGGGGCAGATACGCAGTATTTT
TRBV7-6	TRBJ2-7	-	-	CASSSRGQEILGGEQYF	TGTGCCAGCAGCTCTAGGGGACAAGAAATTCTCGGTGGCGAGCAGTACTTC
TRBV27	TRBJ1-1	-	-	CASSWTGSTEAFF	TGTGCCAGCAGTTGGACGGGGAGCACTGAAGCTTTCTTT
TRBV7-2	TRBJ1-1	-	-	CASSFRPGPMNTEAFF	TGTGCCAGCAGCTTCCGCCCGGGACCCATGAACACTGAAGCTTTCTTT
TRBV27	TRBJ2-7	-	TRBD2	CASSYGGRFGEQYF	TGTGCCAGCAGTTATGGCGGGAGGTTCGGCGAGCAGTACTTC
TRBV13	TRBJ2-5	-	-	CASSLGGVGETQYF	TGTGCCAGCAGCCTGGGGGGCGTAGGAGAGACCCAGTACTTC
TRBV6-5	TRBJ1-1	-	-	CASSQRGAPNTEAFF	TGTGCCAGCAGTCAGAGGGGGGCGCCGAACACTGAAGCTTTCTTT
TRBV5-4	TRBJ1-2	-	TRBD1	CASSPQGVVVSSSGYTF	TGTGCCAGCAGCCCACAGGGGGTGGTTGTAAGTTCGAGTGGCTACACCTTC
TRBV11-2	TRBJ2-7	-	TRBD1	CASSLGPGTGLGEQYF	TGTGCCAGCAGCCTCGGGCCCGGGACAGGTCTGGGCGAGCAGTACTTC
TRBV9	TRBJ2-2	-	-	CASRNMGAGELFF	TGTGCCAGCAGAAATATGGGGGCCGGGGAGCTGTTTTTT
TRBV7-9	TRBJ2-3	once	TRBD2	CASSGSVAGVADTQYF	TGTGCCAGCAGCGGATCGGTAGCGGGAGTGGCAGATACGCAGTATTTT
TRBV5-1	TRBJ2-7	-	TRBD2	CASSRTGGGEQYF	TGCGCCAGCAGCCGGACGGGGGGTGGCGAGCAGTACTTC
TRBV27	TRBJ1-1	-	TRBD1	CASSPQDRVNTEAFF	TGTGCCAGCAGCCCACAGGACAGGGTAAACACTGAAGCTTTCTTT
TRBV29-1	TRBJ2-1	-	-	CSVVVGIQDEQFF	TGCAGCGTTGTGGTGGGGATACAGGATGAGCAGTTCTTC
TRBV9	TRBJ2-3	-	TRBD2	CASSTAPKGLAKSDTQYF	TGTGCCAGCAGCACCGCCCCAAAAGGACTAGCGAAATCGGATACGCAGTATTTT
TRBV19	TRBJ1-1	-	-	CASSANKRKNTEAFF	TGTGCCAGTAGTGCAAATAAGAGAAAGAACACTGAAGCTTTCTTT
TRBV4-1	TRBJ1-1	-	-	CASSPPGRSRNTEAFF	TGCGCCAGCAGCCCGCCCGGCAGGTCCCGGAACACTGAAGCTTTCTTT
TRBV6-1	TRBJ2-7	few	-	CASSDWGSSYEQYF	TGTGCCAGCAGTGACTGGGGCAGCTCCTACGAGCAGTACTTC
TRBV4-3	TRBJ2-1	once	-	CASSAGSGMAYNEQFF	TGCGCCAGCAGCGCGGGATCGGGGATGGCCTACAATGAGCAGTTCTTC
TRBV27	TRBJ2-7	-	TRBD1	CASSLMTGGDYEQYF	TGTGCCAGCAGTTTAATGACAGGGGGGGATTACGAGCAGTACTTC
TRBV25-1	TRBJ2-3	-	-	CASSDLDSTDTQYF	TGTGCCAGCAGTGATTTGGACAGCACAGATACGCAGTATTTT
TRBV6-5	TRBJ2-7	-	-	CASSSTVYGNEQYF	TGTGCCAGCAGTTCTACCGTTTATGGGAACGAGCAGTACTTC
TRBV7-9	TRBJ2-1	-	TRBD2	CASSWLAGLANEQFF	TGTGCCAGCAGCTGGTTAGCGGGACTAGCGAATGAGCAGTTCTTC
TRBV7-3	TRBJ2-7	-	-	CASSSGPPGEQYF	TGTGCCAGCAGCTCGGGGCCCCCGGGCGAGCAGTACTTC
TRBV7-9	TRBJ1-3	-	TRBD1	CASSSGTEFLGNTIYF	TGTGCCAGCAGCTCAGGGACAGAGTTTCTGGGAAACACCATATATTTT
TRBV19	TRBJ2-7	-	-	CASSMTVPIEQYF	TGTGCCAGTAGTATGACAGTACCCATCGAGCAGTACTTC
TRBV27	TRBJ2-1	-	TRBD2	CASSLTGATSGRAYNEQFF	TGTGCCAGCAGTTTGACCGGCGCGACTAGCGGGAGGGCCTACAATGAGCAGTTCTTC
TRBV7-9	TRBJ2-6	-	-	CAGSSGANVLTF	TGTGCCGGTTCATCTGGGGCCAACGTCCTGACTTTC
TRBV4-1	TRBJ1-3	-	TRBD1	CASSQLRQGARNTIYF	TGCGCCAGCAGCCAACTACGACAGGGGGCGAGGAACACCATATATTTT
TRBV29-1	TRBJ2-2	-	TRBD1	CSGEDREVAGELFF	TGCAGCGGGGAAGACAGGGAAGTAGCCGGGGAGCTGTTTTTT